These 20 T cell receptor beta chains originate from one sample sequenced in a study of blood T cell repertoires in COVID-19. Sequenced by immunoSEQ multiplex PCR; TCRdb stores in-frame clones only, minus some. The data contain roughly 250,000 clones, 88% of them singletons. The sample comprised PBMCs or T cells enriched from blood (not recorded which). The receptors were sampled from a woman aged 45-65 years who had recovered from COVID-19.

This chain links TRBV6-6 with TRBJ1-1; unclear D gene. Trimming shortened V by 6 bases and J by 5 bases, and 13 bases separated the two germline ends. The CDR3 has 13 residues. Germline loops: CDR1 MNHNY, CDR2 SVGAGI (reference sequence). This CDR3 is CASSQPRGTEAFF. The DNA of the CDR3 is TGTGCCAGCAGCCAACCCAGAGGGACTGAAGCTTTCTTT.

V gene TRBV28 combines with J gene TRBJ2-1; TRBD2 matches at 10 bases. Germline V gene data show CDR1 as MDHEN and CDR2 as SYDVKM. V dropped 6 bases and J dropped 5; count of bases not matched to a gene: 7. CDR3 length equals 15 residues. The CDR3 coding sequence is TGTGCCAGCAGGCATCTAGCGGGAGTCGACAATGAGCAGTTCTTC. It specifies CASRHLAGVDNEQFF.

This clone was seen only a few times. The chain is built from TRBV5-3 and TRBJ2-7, with 8 bases lining up with TRBD2. TRBV5-3 is labeled an ORF, and its function is uncertain. After removal of 7 bases from V and 4 bases from J, the junction contained 4 bases not matched to a gene. The CDR3 is 12 residues long. This CDR3 reads CARQRGRYEQYF. The CDR3 DNA sequence: TGTGCCAGACAGCGCGGGAGGTACGAGCAGTACTTC.

This clone was detected only once. The chain employs TRBV11-2 and TRBJ1-1; no clear D gene. Germline CDR1 reads SGHAT; CDR2 reads FQNNGV. V was clipped by 0 bases and J by 10 bases, with 6 bases between them. This CDR3 has 11 residues. CDR3 region: CASSLEFRAFF. CDR3 DNA sequence: TGTGCCAGCAGCTTAGAGTTTAGAGCTTTCTTT.

As DNA, the CDR3 is TGCGCCAGCAGCCAAATAACCGGACTACGGGAAGAGACCCAGTACTTC. Amino acids: CASSQITGLREETQYF. The V call is TRBV4-1, the J call TRBJ2-5, with D possibly being TRBD2 (6 bases). The V end was cut by 2 bases, the J end by 3 bases, with 16 bases between. The CDR3 loop spans 16 amino acids. The germline CDR1 and CDR2 sequences are MGHRA and YSYEKL.

The genes are TRBV7-2 and TRBJ2-1, with TRBD2 matching over 11 bases. The CDR3 loop spans 15 amino acids. J lost 6 bases, V lost 4 bases, and 5 bases had no gene match. The V gene's germline CDR1 is SGHTA and CDR2 FQGNSA. CDR3 protein: CASSYVAGGSNEQFF. Here the CDR3 DNA reads TGTGCCAGCAGCTACGTAGCGGGAGGGTCCAATGAGCAGTTCTTC.

The chain links TRBV15 to TRBJ2-3, with D possibly being TRBD1 (6 bases). This CDR3 spans 14 amino acids. V gave up 0 bases and J gave up 7 bases, with 11 bases separating them. Germline CDR1 and CDR2: LNHNV and YYDKDF (reference sequence). This CDR3 reads CATSRDTGTYTQYF. Here the CDR3 DNA reads TGTGCCACCAGCAGAGATACAGGGACGTATACGCAGTATTTT.

The chain couples TRBV6-5 to TRBJ1-2; perhaps TRBD1 as D (5 bases). V was trimmed by 6 bases and J by 4 bases, leaving 12 bases between them. From germline, CDR1 is MNHEY and CDR2 SVGAGI. This CDR3 spans 13 amino acids. The CDR3 sequence: CASSQDSFYGYTF. CDR3 nucleotide sequence: TGTGCCAGCAGCCAAGACAGCTTCTATGGCTACACCTTC.

The chain couples TRBV7-3 to TRBJ2-1; the match to TRBD1 covers 7 bases. Trimming took 7 bases from V and 8 from J; bases not matched to a gene: 11. CDR1 and CDR2 (germline): SGHTA, FQGTGA. CDR3 length: 14 residues. The DNA for the CDR3 is TGTGCCAGCAAATTAGGGGGCGCGGTGGATGAGCAGTTCTTC. It codes for CASKLGGAVDEQFF.

This clone has a single count. This chain uses TRBV28 with TRBJ1-1, with D possibly TRBD1 on 6 matching bases. V lost 8 bases and J lost 1, with 17 bases in between. CDR1 and CDR2 from the germline V gene are MDHEN and SYDVKM. The CDR3 extends over 15 amino acids. As DNA, the CDR3 is TGTGCCAGCGATACCGGGACACCAAAGAACACTGAAGCTTTCTTT. It codes for CASDTGTPKNTEAFF. The variable domain in full, completed from reference TRBV28 and TRBJ1-1, reads DVKVTQSSRYLVKRTGEKVFLECVQDMDHENMFWYRQDPGLGLRLIYFSYDVKMKEKGDIPEGYSVSREKKERFSLILESASTNQTSMYLCASDTGTPKNTEAFFGQGTRLTVV.

V is TRBV30 and J is TRBJ1-6; D gene unclear. The ends were cut back, 0 bases at V and 8 bases at J, with 8 bases in the middle. CDR3 length: 13 residues. Germline CDR1 and CDR2: GTSNPN and SVGIG (reference sequence). The CDR3 loop reads CAWSVPGYSPLHF. For the CDR3, the DNA is TGTGCCTGGAGTGTACCCGGGTATTCACCCCTCCACTTT.

CDR3 sequence (DNA): TGCGCCAGCAGCTTGGGCGGGAGGCGATACAATGAGCAGTTCTTC. It codes for CASSLGGRRYNEQFF. The chain links TRBV5-1 to TRBJ2-1, with TRBD2 matching over 8 bases. The CDR3 extends over 15 amino acids. Germline V lookup: CDR1 SGHRS, CDR2 YFSETQ. V gave up 0 bases and J gave up 4 bases; unmatched junction bases: 3.

This clone was counted only a few times. The chain employs TRBV19 and TRBJ2-7; D might be TRBD1 (5 bases). The CDR3 totals 14 residues. Trimming left V 2 bases short and J 0 bases short, with 8 bases between. The germline CDR1 and CDR2 sequences are LNHDA and SQIVND (reference sequence). CDR3 region: CASSIRTPSYEQYF. The CDR3 bases are TGTGCCAGTAGTATAAGGACACCCTCCTACGAGCAGTACTTC.

V gene TRBV30 combines with J gene TRBJ1-5; no firm D call. Germline CDR1 and CDR2: GTSNPN and SVGIG (reference sequence). CDR3 length: 13 amino acids. Deletions cut 1 base from V and 7 bases from J, with 11 bases between. The CDR3 is CAWSGASNQPQHF. The CDR3 nucleotides read TGTGCCTGGAGTGGAGCCTCAAACCAGCCCCAGCATTTT.

The chain links TRBV5-8 to TRBJ2-5; tentative D call: TRBD2 (6 bases). The CDR3 is made up of 15 amino acids. Trimming shortened V by 0 bases and J by 2 bases, and 11 bases separated the two germline ends. Looked up from germline, CDR1 is SGHTS and CDR2 is YDEGEE. The CDR3 bases are TGTGCCAGCAGCTTGGGCGGGACCACTCAAGAGACCCAGTACTTC. Translated, it gives CASSLGGTTQETQYF.

This chain joins TRBV5-1 and TRBJ2-6; D is unresolved. The germline V gene encodes CDR1 SGHRS and CDR2 YFSETQ. The length of the CDR3 is 15 residues. Trimming cost V 1 base and J 0 bases, with 5 bases left between them. DNA for the CDR3: TGCGCCAGCAGCTTGACTACCTCTGGGGCCAACGTCCTGACTTTC. It yields the protein CASSLTTSGANVLTF.

The rearrangement joins TRBV25-1 to TRBJ1-2; D may be TRBD1 (5 bases). CDR3 length equals 12 residues. The V and J ends lost 2 bases and 8 bases respectively, with 9 bases between them. Germline-derived CDR1 and CDR2 are MGHDK and SYGVNS. The CDR3 nucleotides read TGTGCCAGCAGTGAACAGGGAAGAGGCTACACCTTC. Protein product: CASSEQGRGYTF.

V usage is TRBV7-9 and J usage is TRBJ2-5; TRBD2 agrees at 8 bases. CDR1 SEHNR and CDR2 FQNEAQ come from the germline V gene (reference sequence). With 3 bases clipped from V and 3 bases from J, the junction kept 6 bases outside the gene matches. The CDR3 consists of 15 residues. CDR3 bases: TGTGCCAGCAGCTTTGGTAGCGGGACGGAAGAGACCCAGTACTTC. As protein: CASSFGSGTEETQYF.

This sequence joins TRBV7-2 and TRBJ1-1, with TRBD1 matching 7 bases. The CDR3 is 15 amino acids. V shed 7 bases, J shed 1 base, and the junction held 9 bases outside the gene matches. Germline CDR1 and CDR2: SGHTA and FQGNSA. The CDR3 here is CASTQGRGQNTEAFF. The CDR3 region has the DNA TGTGCCAGCACCCAGGGAAGGGGGCAGAACACTGAAGCTTTCTTT.

The chain employs TRBV28 and TRBJ2-7; a weak D match, TRBD2 (5 bases). In germline, CDR1 is MDHEN, CDR2 SYDVKM. Trimming removed 2 bases from V and 2 bases from J, with 13 bases in between. The length of the CDR3 is 15 residues. CDR3 DNA: TGTGCCAGCAGTTTAGCCAGGAGGCAAACCTACGAGCAGTACTTC. Protein: CASSLARRQTYEQYF.